Following are 7 T cell receptor beta chains from one sample sequenced in a study of blood T cell repertoires in COVID-19. Here immunoSEQ multiplex PCR was the method, and the copy in TCRdb shows in-frame clones only, minus some. The table lists just over 300,000 clones, around nine tenths of them singletons, with 1.5% to 2% in the top ten. The sample taken for sequencing was peripheral blood. Receptors originate from a woman in her thirties with COVID-19, enrolled during active disease.

In this sample, this clone turned up many times. The chain is built from TRBV5-1 and TRBJ1-2; possible D gene TRBD1, 6 bases. This CDR3 comprises 14 residues. CDR1 is SGHRS and CDR2 is YFSETQ in the germline V gene. Trimming pared 4 bases from V and 4 bases from J, leaving 14 bases between. The CDR3 spells CASSPDSMVYGYTF. The DNA of the CDR3 is TGCGCCAGCAGCCCGGACAGTATGGTCTATGGCTACACCTTC.

This clone was picked up a small number of times. The chain combines TRBV24-1 with TRBJ2-1; the match to TRBD2 covers 12 bases. This CDR3 comprises 14 residues. Trimming at V came to 5 bases and at J to 9 bases, leaving 4 bases not matched to a gene. The germline V gene encodes CDR1 KGHDR and CDR2 SFDVKD. The CDR3 here is CATSASGGAREQFF. For the CDR3, the DNA is TGTGCCACCAGTGCTAGCGGGGGGGCGCGTGAGCAGTTCTTC.

This chain joins TRBV19 and TRBJ1-5; D remains ambiguous. The V gene lost 8 bases and the J gene lost 0 bases, with 11 bases spanning the gap. The CDR3 extends over 14 amino acids. Germline CDR1 and CDR2: LNHDA and SQIVND (reference sequence). The DNA of the CDR3 is TGTGCCAGTCGGGGTGGGAATAGCAATCAGCCCCAGCATTTT. Translation: CASRGGNSNQPQHF.

The chain employs TRBV5-4 and TRBJ2-5; 10 positions match TRBD1. Germline V gene sequence: CDR1 SGHNT, CDR2 YYREEE (reference sequence). The CDR3 length is 16 residues. Trimming took 4 bases from V and 5 from J; bases not matched to a gene: 11. The CDR3: CASSPKMGQGRETQYF. CDR3 bases: TGTGCCAGCAGCCCAAAAATGGGACAGGGGAGGGAGACCCAGTACTTC.

On this clone itself: Other DNA sequences within the sample encode an identical CDR3. This chain connects TRBV11-2 to TRBJ1-1; a weak D match, TRBD1 (5 bases). Trimming took off 2 bases at V and 1 base at J, with 5 bases between the two ends. CDR3 length: 13 amino acids. CDR1 is SGHAT, CDR2 FQNNGV, per germline. The CDR3, as DNA: TGTGCCAGCAGCTTACAGGGGAACACTGAAGCTTTCTTT. It is translated as CASSLQGNTEAFF.

This chain uses TRBV5-6 with TRBJ1-3; D is possibly TRBD1 (5 bases). There are 14 residues in the CDR3. Germline CDR1 is SGHDT and CDR2 is YYEEEE. Trimming shortened V by 5 bases and J by 0 bases, and 9 bases separated the two germline ends. As DNA, the CDR3 is TGTGCCAGCAGTTTCGGACACTCTGGAAACACCATATATTTT. Residues: CASSFGHSGNTIYF.

The chain uses TRBV7-2 and TRBJ1-1; perhaps TRBD1 as D (6 bases). This CDR3 region has 15 residues. V lost 1 base and J 5 bases, leaving 14 bases between the germline ends. Per germline, CDR1 SGHTA and CDR2 FQGNSA. The CDR3 DNA reads TGTGCCAGCAGCTTAGACCCGGGGGGCGGAACTGAAGCTTTCTTT. Its protein product is CASSLDPGGGTEAFF.